Following are 23 T cell receptor beta chains from one sample sequenced in a study of cytomegalovirus exposure and HLA in healthy donors. Use of 60 Vbeta and 13 Jbeta primers characterized the PCR. Generated by immunoSEQ multiplex PCR, the TCRdb table keeps only in-frame clones and is missing some. The sample includes about 160,000 clones, about 85% of them seen just once. Sample: PBMCs. These receptors were obtained from a human donor in good health.

This clone has a handful of counts. V is TRBV6-5 and J is TRBJ2-7; D possibly corresponds to TRBD2 (5 bases). Germline CDR1 is MNHEY and CDR2 is SVGAGI. The CDR3 consists of 15 residues. The ends were cut back, 1 base at V and 0 bases at J, with 10 bases in the middle. CDR3 sequence (DNA): TGTGCCAGCAGTTACTTTACGGGAAGCTCCTACGAGCAGTACTTC. Protein sequence: CASSYFTGSSYEQYF.

The chain employs TRBV29-1 and TRBJ2-7; tentative D call: TRBD1 (6 bases). The germline gives CDR1 SQVTM, CDR2 ANQGSEA. The CDR3 runs 11 residues. Trimming left V 6 bases short and J 4 bases short, with 10 bases between. CDR3 protein: CSVWDTYEQYF. The CDR3 bases are TGCAGCGTGTGGGACACTTACGAGCAGTACTTC.

The chain carries TRBV21-1 and TRBJ1-4; the DNA was not compared with TRBD1, the D call given in the table. TRBV21-1 is shown as a pseudogene. CDR3 length: 16 amino acids. CDR3 DNA sequence: TGTGCCAGCAGCAACTTGTTGGGCTCCGGAATTGAAAAACTGTTTTTT. This codes for CASSNLLGSGIEKLFF.

This chain connects TRBV19 to TRBJ2-1; the match to TRBD2 covers 12 bases. There are 18 residues in the CDR3. Germline lookup yields CDR1 LNHDA and CDR2 SQIVND (reference sequence). J lost 10 bases, V lost 7 bases, and 20 bases had no gene match. Here the CDR3 reads CASTPSGGDVRNRGEQFF. As DNA, the CDR3 is TGTGCCAGTACTCCTAGCGGGGGGGACGTGAGGAATCGCGGCGAGCAGTTCTTC.

The chain carries TRBV28 and TRBJ2-1; 12 bases are a match to TRBD2. The germline CDR1 and CDR2 sequences are MDHEN and SYDVKM. V shed 3 bases and J 5 bases; nucleotides not matched to a gene: 2. The CDR3 consists of 15 residues. This CDR3 is CASSLRLAGDNEQFF. The CDR3 bases are TGTGCCAGCAGTTTGCGACTAGCGGGAGACAATGAGCAGTTCTTC. Together with reference TRBV28 and TRBJ2-1, the CDR3 gives the full variable domain: DVKVTQSSRYLVKRTGEKVFLECVQDMDHENMFWYRQDPGLGLRLIYFSYDVKMKEKGDIPEGYSVSREKKERFSLILESASTNQTSMYLCASSLRLAGDNEQFFGPGTRLTVL.

The rearrangement uses TRBV4-1 and TRBJ2-6; 8 bases line up with TRBD1. This CDR3 spans 18 amino acids. Looked up from germline, CDR1 is MGHRA and CDR2 is YSYEKL. With V trimmed by 4 bases and J by 0 bases, 8 bases remained unmatched. DNA of the CDR3: TGCGCCAGCAGCCCTATAAGGACAGGGAGCTCTGGGGCCAACGTCCTGACTTTC. It specifies CASSPIRTGSSGANVLTF.

In DNA, the CDR3 is TGTGCCAGCAGCTCACAGGGAAACTATGGCTACACCTTC. Residues: CASSSQGNYGYTF. The chain carries TRBV28 and TRBJ1-2; tentatively, D is TRBD1 (6 bases). The CDR3 length is 13 residues. Germline V gives CDR1 MDHEN, CDR2 SYDVKM. V was cut by 6 bases and J by 2 bases, with 10 bases left in between.

The chain has TRBV5-1 and TRBJ2-5; D perhaps matches TRBD1 (5 bases). The germline CDR1 and CDR2 sequences are SGHRS and YFSETQ. V was cut by 5 bases and J by 1 base, with 21 bases left in between. The CDR3 sequence is 17 residues long. In DNA form, the CDR3 reads TGCGCCAGCAGACCTTCGGACACCTCGATCCTCCAAGAGACCCAGTACTTC. Protein product: CASRPSDTSILQETQYF.

The chain joins TRBV28 to TRBJ2-5; 7 bases are shared with TRBD1. The end of the DNA aligns better with TRBJ2-7, so the J call may be wrong. Germline-derived CDR1 and CDR2 are MDHEN and SYDVKM. The CDR3 has 15 amino acids. The DNA for the CDR3 is TGTGCCAGCAGTTCACGACAGGGCTACTCCTACGAGCAGTACTTC. This sequence encodes CASSSRQGYSYEQYF.

The rearrangement links TRBV27 to TRBJ1-2, with a weak D call TRBD1 (6 bases). Trimming took 10 bases from V and 4 from J, leaving 16 bases between them. Germline CDR1 and CDR2: MNHEY and SMNVEV (reference sequence). The CDR3 covers 13 residues. The DNA for the CDR3 is TGTGCCACCTCCAGGGGAGACCGCTATGGCTACACCTTC. It translates to CATSRGDRYGYTF.

This clone was observed a handful of times. The chain employs TRBV7-9 and TRBJ2-1; 7 bases line up with TRBD2. Trimming took 5 bases from V and 8 from J; bases not matched to a gene: 12. The CDR3 length is 15 residues. In germline, CDR1 is SEHNR, CDR2 FQNEAQ (reference sequence). As DNA, the CDR3 is TGTGCCAGCAGCGAAAAACTAGCGACTGGAGATGAGCAGTTCTTC. Protein: CASSEKLATGDEQFF.

V and J are TRBV6-6 and TRBJ2-7; no definite D call. The CDR3 covers 11 residues. V lost 6 bases to trimming and J lost 3 bases, with 6 bases between them. Germline V lookup: CDR1 MNHNY, CDR2 SVGAGI (reference sequence). In DNA, the CDR3 is TGTGCCAGCAGCCTTTTCTACGAGCAGTACTTC. Protein product: CASSLFYEQYF.

This clone was seen a handful of times. The V gene is TRBV7-3, the J gene TRBJ1-1; D is undetermined. This CDR3 contains 13 residues. V gave up 1 base and J gave up 6 bases, with 9 bases separating them. The germline gives CDR1 SGHTA, CDR2 FQGTGA. Here the CDR3 reads CASSLRAGAEAFF. CDR3 coding DNA: TGTGCCAGCAGCTTAAGAGCGGGCGCTGAAGCTTTCTTT.

This clone has a single count. The chain joins TRBV7-9 to TRBJ2-1, with TRBD1 matching 7 bases. Germline lookup yields CDR1 SEHNR and CDR2 FQNEAQ (reference sequence). J gave up 2 bases and V 5 bases, and 12 bases lay outside the gene matches. The CDR3 spans 17 residues. The CDR3 spells CASSPPNIGTAYNEQFF. CDR3 nucleotide sequence: TGTGCCAGCAGCCCCCCAAATATCGGGACAGCCTACAATGAGCAGTTCTTC.

CDR3 in DNA: TGTGCCACCAGCAGAGATCCGGGTGGAAGTGACTATGGCTACACCTTC. Translating gives CATSRDPGGSDYGYTF. The rearrangement joins TRBV15 to TRBJ1-2; unclear D gene. The germline gives CDR1 LNHNV, CDR2 YYDKDF (reference sequence). CDR3 length: 16 residues. With 0 bases removed from V and 3 bases from J, the gap between germline ends came to 14 bases.

This chain uses TRBV18 with TRBJ2-2; unclear D gene. The CDR3 totals 13 residues. CDR1 KGHSH and CDR2 LQKENI come from the germline V gene. V shed 6 bases and J shed 6 bases, with 11 bases lying between them. The CDR3 coding sequence is TGTGCCAGCTCGATGGCGGTTCCCGGGGAGCTGTTTTTT. Translated, it gives CASSMAVPGELFF.

The chain combines TRBV9 with TRBJ2-7, with 7 bases aligning to TRBD1. After removal of 3 bases from V and 1 base from J, the junction contained 4 bases not matched to a gene. The CDR3 covers 14 residues. Germline V gene data show CDR1 as SGDLS and CDR2 as YYNGEE. The CDR3, as DNA: TGTGCCAGCAGCGCGGGGACAGAATCCTACGAGCAGTACTTC. Translation gives CASSAGTESYEQYF.

This clone was picked up a small number of times. The rearrangement links TRBV28 to TRBJ1-2; 7 nucleotides align to TRBD1. This CDR3 is built from 13 residues. V was pared by 5 bases and J by 3 bases, with 3 bases of the junction left unmatched. Germline V gene data show CDR1 as MDHEN and CDR2 as SYDVKM. This chain's CDR3 is CASSLGQYYGYTF. The CDR3 region has the DNA TGTGCCAGCAGTCTGGGACAGTACTATGGCTACACCTTC.

V usage is TRBV27 and J usage is TRBJ1-4, with TRBD1 as a possible D gene (6 bases). CDR3 size: 14 residues. Germline V gene data show CDR1 as MNHEY and CDR2 as SMNVEV (reference sequence). Trimming cost V 0 bases and J 8 bases, with 10 bases left between them. The CDR3 protein is CASSLSWGGEKLFF. In DNA, the CDR3 is TGTGCCAGCAGTTTATCGTGGGGGGGCGAAAAACTGTTTTTT.

This rearrangement joins TRBV14 to TRBJ2-1; 9 nucleotides match TRBD2. V gave up 2 bases and J gave up 10 bases; unmatched junction bases: 12. CDR1 is SGHDN and CDR2 is FVKESK in the germline V gene. This CDR3 spans 16 amino acids. The CDR3 here is CASSQLPSGIPMEQFF. CDR3 nucleotide sequence: TGTGCCAGCAGCCAACTCCCTAGCGGGATTCCAATGGAGCAGTTCTTC.

V usage is TRBV28 and J usage is TRBJ1-1; weak D call: TRBD1 (5 bases). Trimming removed 4 bases at V and 4 bases at J, with 13 bases between. The germline V gene encodes CDR1 MDHEN and CDR2 SYDVKM. This CDR3 is built from 14 residues. DNA for the CDR3: TGTGCCAGCAGTTCGCCGGGGGGAGGCACTGAAGCTTTCTTT. Protein: CASSSPGGGTEAFF.

V and J are TRBV14 and TRBJ1-1; TRBD1 agrees at 11 bases. CDR1 is SGHDN, CDR2 FVKESK, per germline. This CDR3 is 16 amino acids long. V shed 1 base, J shed 4 bases, and the junction held 5 bases outside the gene matches. Here the CDR3 DNA reads TGTGCCAGCAGCCAAGGGGACAGGGGGTACGGCACTGAAGCTTTCTTT. Encoded protein: CASSQGDRGYGTEAFF.

V gene TRBV5-1 combines with J gene TRBJ2-6; TRBD1 might be the D (5 bases). Germline CDR1 is SGHRS and CDR2 is YFSETQ. V lost 1 base, J lost 3 bases, and 5 bases lay in between. This CDR3 contains 14 residues. The CDR3 coding sequence is TGCGCCAGCAGCTTGACAGGTGGGGCCAACGTCCTGACTTTC. Its translation is CASSLTGGANVLTF.